One and the same sample provided the 19 T cell receptor beta chains below, sequenced in a study of response to subunit inactivated influenza vaccine. TCRdb ran MiXCR on the RT-PCR reads and lists one entry per CDR3 protein. The sample lists some 570,000 distinct CDR3 sequences, about 10% occurring once. The same specimen was also included in a second study, on T cells expressing NK-cell markers. As reported in that work: Libraries used 5'RACE template switching adding universal primer site and UMIs.

The sample in question was PBMCs from blood, obtained on the day of vaccination. The receptors stem from a man aged 50 to 59 who received an inactivated influenza vaccine.

This clonotype showed up just a few times. The gene calls are TRBV27 and TRBJ2-3; 14 bases match TRBD2. The trim removed 10 bases at V and 6 bases at J, leaving 12 bases unmatched. Germline V CDR1 and CDR2: MNHEY, SMNVEV (reference sequence). The CDR3 runs to 16 residues. The CDR3 spells CATTRGTSGGGDTQYF. The CDR3 coding sequence is TGTGCCACCACCCGGGGGACTAGCGGGGGCGGGGATACGCAGTATTTT.

This clonotype appeared many times. J is TRBJ2-1 and V is TRBV5-5, with D possibly matching TRBD1 (6 bases). The CDR3 sequence is 15 residues long. Germline loops: CDR1 SGHKS, CDR2 YYEKEE (reference sequence). The V gene lost 5 bases and the J gene lost 4 bases, with 16 bases spanning the gap. The CDR3 DNA is TGTGCCAGCAGGATACTCTCAGGGGCGTACAATGAGCAGTTCTTC. Translation gives CASRILSGAYNEQFF.

Comment on this clonotype: An end of the junction does not agree with germline; a read error may underlie this. This chain connects TRBV12-3 or TRBV12-4 to TRBJ2-7; D gene unclear. The CDR3 contains 11 residues. The CDR3 bases are TGTCCCAGCAGCCTGACCTACGAGCAGTACTTC. It yields the protein CPSSLTYEQYF.

In this sample, this clonotype turned up a few times. Written as DNA, the CDR3 is TGTGCCACCAGTGCGACAGGTTCTCGTATCTACGAGCAGTACTTC. It yields the protein CATSATGSRIYEQYF. The chain is built from TRBV24-1 and TRBJ2-7, with a weak D call TRBD1 (6 bases). V was cut by 5 bases and J by 3 bases, with 16 bases left in between. This CDR3 is built from 15 residues. Germline V CDR1 and CDR2: KGHDR, SFDVKD.

The rearrangement uses TRBV29-1 and TRBJ2-1; perhaps TRBD2 as D (7 bases). V was pared by 6 bases and J by 4 bases, with 16 bases between. Per the germline V gene, CDR1 is SQVTM and CDR2 is ANQGSEA. The CDR3 contains 14 residues. CDR3 nucleotides: TGCAGCGTGAACAAGGGAGGGGGGTACAATGAGCAGTTCTTC. It is translated as CSVNKGGGYNEQFF.

The chain links TRBV24-1 to TRBJ1-2; the D is unclear. The CDR3 totals 15 residues. CDR1 and CDR2 from the germline V gene are KGHDR and SFDVKD. V was pared by 4 bases and J by 8 bases, with 19 bases between. The DNA of the CDR3 is TGTGCCACCAGTGACACTCGACGGGGAGGCGTCGGCTACACCTTC. It codes for CATSDTRRGGVGYTF.

This sequence joins TRBV12-3 or TRBV12-4 and TRBJ2-6; 8 positions match TRBD1. The ends lost 6 bases at V and 1 base at J; junction bases unmatched: 8. The CDR3 consists of 17 residues. The CDR3 sequence is CASSQGASGSGANVLTF. CDR3 sequence (DNA): TGTGCCAGCAGCCAGGGGGCCAGCGGATCTGGGGCCAACGTCCTGACTTTC.

This clonotype was seen ten or more times. The gene calls are TRBV5-1 and TRBJ2-3, with D perhaps matching TRBD2 (6 bases). The CDR3 runs to 14 residues. Trimming removed 0 bases at V and 5 bases at J, with 10 bases between. CDR1 and CDR2 from the germline V gene are SGHRS and YFSETQ. CDR3 protein: CASSLAGVVDTQYF. CDR3 bases: TGCGCCAGCAGCTTGGCGGGAGTGGTAGATACGCAGTATTTT.

The chain uses TRBV6-2 or TRBV6-3 and TRBJ2-7; 9 bases match TRBD2. The CDR3 has 14 amino acids. CDR1 is MNHEY and CDR2 is SVGEGT in the germline V gene. With 2 bases clipped from V and 3 bases from J, the junction kept 2 bases outside the gene matches. The CDR3 DNA reads as TGTGCCAGCAGTTACGGCGGGAGGGTCTACGAGCAGTACTTC. It codes for CASSYGGRVYEQYF.

The V and J genes are TRBV12-3 or TRBV12-4 and TRBJ1-1; 7 positions agree with TRBD1. J lost 0 bases, V lost 3 bases, and 4 bases had no gene match. CDR3 length: 15 residues. CDR3 sequence: CASSFDGTVNTEAFF. CDR3 DNA sequence: TGTGCCAGCAGTTTCGATGGGACAGTGAACACTGAAGCTTTCTTT.

The rearrangement links TRBV4-1 to TRBJ1-2; 11 bases align to TRBD1. CDR1 and CDR2 from the germline V gene are MGHRA and YSYEKL. CDR3 length: 16 residues. V lost 3 bases, J lost 4 bases, and 7 bases stayed unmatched. CDR3 region: CASSHAGQGVSYGYTF. The DNA for the CDR3 is TGCGCCAGCAGCCATGCGGGACAGGGGGTTTCCTATGGCTACACCTTC.

This clonotype turned up a few times. The V call is TRBV12-3 or TRBV12-4, the J call TRBJ2-5; D is unresolved. CDR3 length: 13 amino acids. Between the trimmed V and J ends, which lost 6 bases and 5 bases, there was a span of 13 bases. CDR3 sequence reads: CASRTSGFETQYF. In nucleotides, the CDR3 is TGTGCCAGCAGGACCTCGGGCTTTGAGACCCAGTACTTC.

This clonotype was detected ten times or more. The genes are TRBV12-3 or TRBV12-4 and TRBJ2-3, with TRBD2 matching over 10 bases. This CDR3 is built from 15 residues. The V segment lost 1 base and the J segment 7 bases; nucleotides outside the gene matches: 5. The CDR3 is CASSLERGGLNTQYF. In DNA, the CDR3 is TGTGCCAGCAGTTTAGAGCGGGGGGGCCTAAATACGCAGTATTTT.

This rearrangement joins TRBV11-2 to TRBJ1-1; 7 bases map to TRBD1. CDR3 size: 14 residues. The ends lost 8 bases at V and 6 bases at J; junction bases unmatched: 12. Per the germline V gene, CDR1 is SGHAT and CDR2 is FQNNGV. As DNA, the CDR3 is TGTGCCAGCTACGAGGGGGCCAGCCCCGCTGAAGCTTTCTTT. This sequence encodes CASYEGASPAEAFF.

V is TRBV9 and J is TRBJ2-5; D unclear. V gave up 0 bases and J gave up 0 bases, with 12 bases separating them. The germline V gene has CDR1 SGDLS and CDR2 YYNGEE. This CDR3 spans 16 amino acids. CDR3 sequence reads: CASSVGSGNYQETQYF. The CDR3, as DNA: TGTGCCAGCAGCGTAGGCTCCGGAAACTACCAAGAGACCCAGTACTTC.

This clonotype has only a few counts. This chain joins TRBV7-9 and TRBJ2-1; D gene uncertain. The CDR3 runs 12 residues. Per germline, CDR1 SEHNR and CDR2 FQNEAQ (reference sequence). Trimming pared 6 bases from V and 5 bases from J, leaving 8 bases between. The CDR3 loop is CASRKEDNEQFF. CDR3 coding DNA: TGTGCCAGCAGGAAAGAGGACAATGAGCAGTTCTTC.

This clonotype has at least ten counts. The DNA of the CDR3 is TGCAGTGCTAGAGCAGGGCGGGGACCATACAATGAGCAGTTCTTC. It translates to CSARAGRGPYNEQFF. The chain employs TRBV20-1 and TRBJ2-1, with D perhaps TRBD2 (6 bases). CDR1 is DFQATT, CDR2 SNEGSKA, per germline (reference sequence). The CDR3 is 15 amino acids. Trimming removed 1 base at V and 4 bases at J, with 14 bases between.

This clonotype was seen more than once but under ten times. The chain combines TRBV12-3 or TRBV12-4 with TRBJ1-2; perhaps TRBD1 as D (5 bases). This CDR3 comprises 15 residues. V was shortened by 2 bases and J by 5 bases, with 15 bases between the two germline ends. In DNA form, the CDR3 reads TGTGCCAGCAGTTTAAGCGGGGCAGCCAGATATGGCTACACCTTC. Protein sequence: CASSLSGAARYGYTF.

This clonotype was seen a few times. This chain links TRBV5-1 with TRBJ2-2; TRBD1 agrees at 9 bases. With V trimmed by 4 bases and J by 2 bases, 6 bases remained unmatched. Germline V gene sequence: CDR1 SGHRS, CDR2 YFSETQ. This CDR3 is 16 amino acids long. As DNA, the CDR3 is TGCGCCAGCAGCGCCAAGGGACAGGGAAACACCGGGGAGCTGTTTTTT. This translates into CASSAKGQGNTGELFF. The variable domain in full, with the rest retrieved from reference TRBV5-1 and TRBJ2-2, is KAGVTQTPRYLIKTRGQQVTLSCSPISGHRSVSWYQQTPGQGLQFLFEYFSETQRNKGNFPGRFSGRQFSNSRSEMNVSTLELGDSALYLCASSAKGQGNTGELFFGEGSRLTVL.